This entry is about one T cell receptor beta chain. The antigen it recognizes is unknown. No base quality information exists; no much larger clone differs at one position. The data are from a study of cytomegalovirus exposure and HLA in healthy donors (dated by TCRdb to 2015 to 2018). About the investigation overall: An earlier analysis of 587 of the donors reported over 250 Gb of sequence data and some 110 million unique TCR beta sequences obtained from about 179 million T cells. An early release covering roughly 580 HLA-typed donors comprised approximately 290 gigabases of sequencing data and around 86 million unique TCR sequences. Of the approximately 400 genotyped donors, less than 90% were placed in the genetic ancestry cluster associated with self-reported Caucasian donors. The aim of the study was to test whether cataloging public T cell receptors could identify signatures of past pathogen exposure. The study profiled the T cell repertoires of hundreds of subjects by immunosequencing and related them to cytomegalovirus serostatus. Besides the first cohort of approximately 710 subjects, a separate validation cohort made up of over 100 different subjects was used. The study combined high-throughput TCR immunosequencing, statistical association of individual TCRs with disease status, and machine learning to predict cytomegalovirus infection status. A later analysis re-examined previously published TCR beta repertoires from hundreds of donors and added high-resolution HLA genotyping to investigate patterns of TCR occurrence. Rather than using new phenotypic data, the later analysis identified candidate immune exposures from TCR beta sequences and from how often those sequences occurred across donors. An earlier analysis of roughly 600 of the donors used high-throughput TCR beta sequencing to judge whether each TCR beta V gene segment behaved as functional or pseudogenic. Alongside the repertoire data, information on donor age, sex, ethnicity and CMV serostatus was compiled. A later genetic analysis used genome-wide SNP genotypes for about 60% of the 666 donors, treating that subset as a discovery cohort. All discovery cohort repertoires had been generated using a single sequencing platform. Both class I and class II loci were covered by HLA typing, at four-digit resolution. The number of donors typed differed by locus, with about 629-640 for A, B, C, DRB1 and DQB1, about 500 for DQA1, 600 to 610 for DPA1, and some 470 for DPB1. About five DR-DQ haplotypes were handled as single units for association and clustering because linkage in the cohort was strong. Across around 400 genotyped donors of the cohort, an average of roughly 250,000 unique TCR beta nucleotide sequences per donor were sequenced, and 15% to 20% of those sequences were non-productive. Summary of the overall study and its limitations: Because some donors lacked HLA typing at each locus, the association tests relied only on the typed subset. In an earlier analysis of approximately 600 of the donors, most TCR beta V segments were observed in productive rearrangements about 87% or about 30% of the time, broadly matching IMGT annotations. Immune exposure information for the cohort was limited to CMV serostatus. A later analysis found that HLA-associated TCR beta chains were more clonally expanded and had lower generation probabilities than equally common non-associated chains. Because counts were too low, fewer than 20 rarely observed V segments, including chromosome 9 orphons, were excluded from the earlier analysis of several hundred of the donors. In a later analysis, over 15,000 TCR beta sequences were associated with specific HLA alleles at a false discovery rate of 0.05. Across donors, most TCR sequences were observed very rarely, whereas some public TCRs were present in many individuals. In a later analysis, several top co-occurrence clusters were reported to appear linked to parvovirus B19, influenza, CMV and Epstein-Barr virus. Correlated functional status among segregating V segments might reflect linkage disequilibrium, but an unknown experimental factor could not be ruled out. A group of highly shared sequence variants was considered likely to be a technical artifact of the sequencing pipeline. Strong co-occurrence of HLA alleles, especially DR and DQ, made assigning TCR associations to individual alleles difficult. A further reported finding was that TCR beta sequences accurately predicted the HLA-A and HLA-B alleles for most subjects in the first cohort. A later analysis found that most CMV-associated TCR beta chains appeared HLA-restricted, with HLA associations seemingly driven largely by CMV exposure. Cytomegalovirus status was reported to be diagnosed by the classifier with high specificity and sensitivity in both the original and validation cohorts. In a later genetic analysis, a missense DCLRE1C variant was associated with V-gene and J-gene trimming of TCR beta chains, and the association was replicated in an independent cohort. In a later analysis, TCR association rates were found to vary across HLA loci, with the most associated TCRs seen for DRB1 alleles and the fewest for HLA-C alleles. A total of fewer than 200 TCR beta chains were listed by the study as associated with cytomegalovirus. The cohort was sequenced for TCR beta chains only, and without alpha or paired-chain data the features that could be detected were limited. Because the 87-base-pair reads could not distinguish some IMGT-functional V segments, including TRBV6-2 and TRBV6-3, those segments were excluded. Roughly uniform sequencing depth across donors was assumed in presence/absence analyses, although this assumption may not hold. In vitro tests confirmed that three of the cytomegalovirus-associated TCR beta chains recognize cytomegalovirus antigens. It was suggested by the authors that the approach could potentially be generalized to other disease states and immunological phenotypes. A later genetic analysis reported fewer N-insertions in productive TCRs among donors in an Asian-associated ancestry cluster than the roughly 700-donor mean.

The cohort was made up of 650 to 700 healthy bone marrow donors. At the time of sampling, every cohort member was nominally healthy, though immune exposures that went unrecorded were likely present. The donor was CMV seropositive and belonged to the group of 270 or so seropositive cohort members. A peripheral blood sample was provided by each donor, and peripheral blood mononuclear cells were used for TCR beta sequencing. Genomic DNA was extracted from the blood cell samples with the Qiagen DNeasy Blood Extraction Kit. After removal of 5 bases from V and 2 bases from J, the junction retains 5 bases not matched to a gene. CDR1 and CDR2 are read off the germline V gene as SGHTA and FQGNSA. From the cysteine up to the phenylalanine, the CDR3 has a length of 15 residues. Only the CDR3 DNA stays, 45 bases, in frame from base 1. The method was the immunoSEQ multiplex PCR assay. A mixture of 60 forward primers for TCR Vbeta segments and 13 reverse primers for TCR Jbeta segments was used in the multiplex PCR. The CDR3 region of rearranged TCR beta genes was amplified from genomic DNA by a multiplex PCR assay. Amplified TCR beta libraries were sequenced as 87-base-pair reads on the Illumina HiSeq System. For the original study's pipeline: A later analysis tallied around 87 million unique TCR beta chains across the approximately 670 repertoires, and approximately 11 million of those chains were shared by two or more donors. A nearest-neighbor algorithm error-corrected the raw reads and collapsed the reads into unique sequences, merging closely related sequences to remove PCR and sequencing errors. To assign V, D and J gene segments, CDR3 sequences were aligned to IMGT reference sequences. Each retained sequence needed at least a six-nucleotide match to both a V gene segment and a J gene segment. A rearrangement was called productive if the CDR3 had no stop codons and remained in frame with V and J, and every other rearrangement was called non-productive. CDR3 was defined by IMGT convention, running from the second conserved V-encoded cysteine to the conserved J-encoded phenylalanine. The earlier analysis of about 610 of the donors excluded sequences that lacked an unambiguous match to a single V gene segment. An earlier analysis of a few hundred of the donors called V segments functional above 56.7% productive rearrangements and segregating when the between-donor standard deviation exceeded 5%. To diagnose cytomegalovirus status from the catalog of TCR beta chain sequences, a statistical classification framework was built. V and J gene assignment, in a later analysis, came from comparing TCR nucleotide sequences with IMGT/GENE-DB human TR gene sequences. In a later analysis, CDR3 sequences and most-parsimonious VDJ recombination scenarios were assigned using the TCRdist pipeline. In a later analysis, each TCR beta chain was defined by its CDR3 amino acid sequence together with its V-gene family, and reads lacking a unique V-gene family were excluded. A later analysis removed roughly 590 highly shared, low-generation-probability nucleotide sequences to deal with suspected cross-contamination and a sequencing artifact. A later analysis calculated a clonal expansion index for each public chain from normalized within-repertoire ranks of inferred template counts. In a later analysis, generation probabilities were computed using a VDJ recombination model fitted to out-of-frame rearrangements, and the results were checked against IGoR. Hypergeometric tests were used in a later analysis to score TCR-TCR, TCR-HLA and TCR-CMV co-occurrence, with a repertoire-size bias correction applied to the TCR pairs. False discovery rates were estimated in a later analysis by permuting HLA or CMV assignments 20 times. In a later analysis, co-occurring TCRs were grouped with DBSCAN, and TCRdist sequence similarity was added when clustering was performed within HLA-allele-positive subsets. Repertoires with fewer than 30,000 or more than 120,000 public chains were left out of co-occurrence clustering, as were about 5 repertoires with anomalous nucleotide sharing. TCRdb obtained this table from immuneACCESS and retained in-frame rearrangements with V and J assigned. These tables miss some clones; where compared with another copy, unresolved V genes account for less than half of the shortfall, and the remainder is unexplained. V and J calls and clone size are those listed in that table; D and trimming were worked out from the DNA. For this sample the table gives roughly 150,000 clones, of which around 82% were detected only once. The ten top clones hold about 7.1% of the sample.

This sequence uses TRBV7-2 and TRBJ2-7; TRBD2 agrees with 11 junctional bases. The TCR sequence derives from a woman aged 45-59 years in good health and CMV-seropositive. Sequencing used PBMCs. The CDR3 here reads CASSTVAGGPYEQYF. At the DNA level, the sequence is TGTGCCAGCAGCACTGTAGCGGGGGGGCCCTACGAGCAGTACTTC.